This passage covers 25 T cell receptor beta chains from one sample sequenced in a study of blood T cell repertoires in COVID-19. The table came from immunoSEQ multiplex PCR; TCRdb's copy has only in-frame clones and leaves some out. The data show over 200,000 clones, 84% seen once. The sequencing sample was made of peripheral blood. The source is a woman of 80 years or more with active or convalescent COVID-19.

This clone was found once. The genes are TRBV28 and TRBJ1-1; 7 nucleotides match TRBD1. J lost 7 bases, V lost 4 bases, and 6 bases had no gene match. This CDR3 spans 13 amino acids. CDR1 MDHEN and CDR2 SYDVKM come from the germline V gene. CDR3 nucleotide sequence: TGTGCCAGCAGTTCAATCGGGACAGTTGAAGCTTTCTTT. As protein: CASSSIGTVEAFF.

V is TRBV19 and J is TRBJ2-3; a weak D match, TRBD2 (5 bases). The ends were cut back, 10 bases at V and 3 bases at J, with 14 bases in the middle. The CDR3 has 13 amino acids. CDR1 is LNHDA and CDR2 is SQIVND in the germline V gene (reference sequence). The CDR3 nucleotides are TGTGCCACCTTTGCGGACTTTACAGATACGCAGTATTTT. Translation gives CATFADFTDTQYF.

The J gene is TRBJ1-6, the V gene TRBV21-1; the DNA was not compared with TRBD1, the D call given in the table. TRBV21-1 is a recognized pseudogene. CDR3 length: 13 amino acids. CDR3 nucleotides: TGTGCCAGCAGCAATACAGGGAATTCACCCCTCCACTTT. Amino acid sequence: CASSNTGNSPLHF.

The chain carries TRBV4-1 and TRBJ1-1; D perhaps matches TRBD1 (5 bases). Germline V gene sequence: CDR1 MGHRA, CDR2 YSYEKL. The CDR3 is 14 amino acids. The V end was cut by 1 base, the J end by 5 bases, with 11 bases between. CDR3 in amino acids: CASSQGRGGTEAFF. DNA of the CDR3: TGCGCCAGCAGCCAAGGAAGGGGAGGAACTGAAGCTTTCTTT.

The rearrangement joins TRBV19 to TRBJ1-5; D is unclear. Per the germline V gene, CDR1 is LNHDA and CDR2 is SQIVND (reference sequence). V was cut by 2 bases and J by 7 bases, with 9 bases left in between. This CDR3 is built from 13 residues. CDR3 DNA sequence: TGTGCCAGTAGTATACCCCCCCGGCAGCCCCAGCATTTT. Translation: CASSIPPRQPQHF.

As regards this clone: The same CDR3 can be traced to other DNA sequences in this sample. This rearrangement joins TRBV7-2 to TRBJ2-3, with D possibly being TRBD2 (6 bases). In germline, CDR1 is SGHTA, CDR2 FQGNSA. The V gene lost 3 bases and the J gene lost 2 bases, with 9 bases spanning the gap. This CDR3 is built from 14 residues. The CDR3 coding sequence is TGTGCCAGCAGCTTGCGCGGGGACACAGATACGCAGTATTTT. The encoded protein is CASSLRGDTDTQYF. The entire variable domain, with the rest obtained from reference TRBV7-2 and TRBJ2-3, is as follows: GAGVSQSPSNKVTEKGKDVELRCDPISGHTALYWYRQSLGQGLEFLIYFQGNSAPDKSGLPSDRFSAERTGGSVSTLTIQRTQQEDSAVYLCASSLRGDTDTQYFGPGTRLTVL.

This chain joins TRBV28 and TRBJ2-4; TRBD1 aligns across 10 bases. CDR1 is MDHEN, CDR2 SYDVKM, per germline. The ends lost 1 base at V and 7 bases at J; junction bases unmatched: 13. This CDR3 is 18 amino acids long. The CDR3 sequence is CASSLSPIDRGRGNIQYF. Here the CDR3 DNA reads TGTGCCAGCAGTTTATCGCCAATAGACAGGGGGCGTGGGAACATTCAGTACTTC. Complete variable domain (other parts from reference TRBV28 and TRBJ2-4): DVKVTQSSRYLVKRTGEKVFLECVQDMDHENMFWYRQDPGLGLRLIYFSYDVKMKEKGDIPEGYSVSREKKERFSLILESASTNQTSMYLCASSLSPIDRGRGNIQYFGAGTRLSVL.

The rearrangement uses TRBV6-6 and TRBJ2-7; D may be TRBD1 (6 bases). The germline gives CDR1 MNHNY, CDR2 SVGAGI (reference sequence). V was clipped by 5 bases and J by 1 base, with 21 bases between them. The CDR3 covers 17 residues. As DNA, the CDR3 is TGTGCCAGCAGTCGGAACAGGGACACTAGGGAATCCTACGAGCAGTACTTC. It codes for CASSRNRDTRESYEQYF.

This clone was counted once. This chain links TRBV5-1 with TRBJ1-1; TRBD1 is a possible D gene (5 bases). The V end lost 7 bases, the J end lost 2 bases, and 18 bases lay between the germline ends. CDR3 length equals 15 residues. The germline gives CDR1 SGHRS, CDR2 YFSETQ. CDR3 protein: CASAHRGGRNTEAFF. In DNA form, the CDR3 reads TGCGCCAGCGCTCACCGGGGGGGAAGAAACACTGAAGCTTTCTTT.

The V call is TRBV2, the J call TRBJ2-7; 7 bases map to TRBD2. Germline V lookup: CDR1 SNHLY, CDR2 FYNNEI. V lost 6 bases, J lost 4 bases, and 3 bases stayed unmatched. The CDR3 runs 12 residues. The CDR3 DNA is TGTGCCAGCAGCGAGCGGGGATACGAGCAGTACTTC. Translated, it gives CASSERGYEQYF.

Here the CDR3 reads CASGGTSGQETQYF. CDR3 bases: TGCGCCAGCGGAGGGACTAGCGGCCAAGAGACCCAGTACTTC. The chain links TRBV5-1 to TRBJ2-5; 11 nucleotides match TRBD2. CDR3 length: 14 amino acids. Trimming took 7 bases from V and 1 from J; bases not matched to a gene: 3. CDR1 SGHRS and CDR2 YFSETQ come from the germline V gene.

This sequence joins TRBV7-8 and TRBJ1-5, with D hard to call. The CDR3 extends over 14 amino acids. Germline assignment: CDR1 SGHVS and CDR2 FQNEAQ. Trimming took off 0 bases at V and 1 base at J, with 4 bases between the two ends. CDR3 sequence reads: CASSLAYSNQPQHF. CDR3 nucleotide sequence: TGTGCCAGCAGCTTAGCCTACAGCAATCAGCCCCAGCATTTT.

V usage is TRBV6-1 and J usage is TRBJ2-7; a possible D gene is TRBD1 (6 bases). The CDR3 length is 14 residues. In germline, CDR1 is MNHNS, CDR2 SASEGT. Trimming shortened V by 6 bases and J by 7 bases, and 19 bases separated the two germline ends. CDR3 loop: CASSNLGTTGEQYF. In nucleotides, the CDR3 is TGTGCCAGCAGCAACTTGGGGACAACGGGGGAGCAGTACTTC.

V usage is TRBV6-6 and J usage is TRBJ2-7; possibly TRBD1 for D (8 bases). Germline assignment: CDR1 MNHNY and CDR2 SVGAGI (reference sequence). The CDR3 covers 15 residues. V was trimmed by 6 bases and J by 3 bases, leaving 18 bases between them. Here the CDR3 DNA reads TGTGCCAGCAGAACGGACAGGGAGGGTCGCTACGAGCAGTACTTC. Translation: CASRTDREGRYEQYF.

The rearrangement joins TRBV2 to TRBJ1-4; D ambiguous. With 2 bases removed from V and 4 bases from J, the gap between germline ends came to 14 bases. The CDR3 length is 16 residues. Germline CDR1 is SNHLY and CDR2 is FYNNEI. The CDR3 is CASSEMGQAYNEKLFF. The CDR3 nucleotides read TGTGCCAGCAGTGAAATGGGCCAGGCTTATAATGAAAAACTGTTTTTT.

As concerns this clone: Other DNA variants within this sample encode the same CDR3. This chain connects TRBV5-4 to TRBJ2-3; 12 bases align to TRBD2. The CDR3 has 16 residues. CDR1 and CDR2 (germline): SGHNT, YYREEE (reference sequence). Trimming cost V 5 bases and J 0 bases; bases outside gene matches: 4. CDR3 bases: TGTGCCAGCAGTCGTGGACTAGCGGGGAGCACAGATACGCAGTATTTT. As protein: CASSRGLAGSTDTQYF.

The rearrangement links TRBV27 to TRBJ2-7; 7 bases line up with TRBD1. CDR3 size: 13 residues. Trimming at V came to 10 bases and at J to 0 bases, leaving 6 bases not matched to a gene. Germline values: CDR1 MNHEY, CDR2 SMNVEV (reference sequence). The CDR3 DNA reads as TGTGCCACCTCCGGGACAGACTCCTACGAGCAGTACTTC. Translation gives CATSGTDSYEQYF.

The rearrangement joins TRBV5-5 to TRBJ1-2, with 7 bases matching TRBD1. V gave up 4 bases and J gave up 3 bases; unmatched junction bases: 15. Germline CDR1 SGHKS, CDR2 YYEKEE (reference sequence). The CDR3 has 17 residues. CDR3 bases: TGTGCCAGCAGCCCTATTGGGTCCTTACAGGGGTACTATGGCTACACCTTC. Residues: CASSPIGSLQGYYGYTF.

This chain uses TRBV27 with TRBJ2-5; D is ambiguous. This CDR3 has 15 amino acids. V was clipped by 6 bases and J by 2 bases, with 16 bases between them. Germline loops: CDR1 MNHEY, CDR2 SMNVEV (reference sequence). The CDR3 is CASSPAWAAQETQYF. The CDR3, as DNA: TGTGCCAGCAGCCCAGCCTGGGCAGCTCAAGAGACCCAGTACTTC.

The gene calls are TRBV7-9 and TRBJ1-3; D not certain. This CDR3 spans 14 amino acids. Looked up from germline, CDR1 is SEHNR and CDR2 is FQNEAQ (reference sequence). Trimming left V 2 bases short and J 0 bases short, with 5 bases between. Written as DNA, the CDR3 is TGTGCCAGCAGCTTAACTTACTCTGGAAACACCATATATTTT. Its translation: CASSLTYSGNTIYF.

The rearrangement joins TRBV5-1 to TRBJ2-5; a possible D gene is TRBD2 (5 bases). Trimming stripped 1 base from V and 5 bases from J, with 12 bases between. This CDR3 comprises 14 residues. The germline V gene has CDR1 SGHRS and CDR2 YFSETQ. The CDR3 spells CASSLSSASETQYF. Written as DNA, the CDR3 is TGCGCCAGCAGCTTGTCTTCGGCTAGCGAGACCCAGTACTTC.

Here the CDR3 reads CASSHDRVGGANVLTF. The CDR3 nucleotides are TGTGCCAGCAGCCACGACAGGGTGGGTGGGGCCAACGTCCTGACTTTC. V and J are TRBV3-1 (or the pseudogene TRBV3-2) and TRBJ2-6; 7 bases agree with TRBD1. The V gene end was trimmed by 3 bases and the J gene end by 3 bases; junction bases not matched to a gene: 5. Germline assignment: CDR1 LGHDT and CDR2 YNNKEL (reference sequence). CDR3 length: 16 amino acids.

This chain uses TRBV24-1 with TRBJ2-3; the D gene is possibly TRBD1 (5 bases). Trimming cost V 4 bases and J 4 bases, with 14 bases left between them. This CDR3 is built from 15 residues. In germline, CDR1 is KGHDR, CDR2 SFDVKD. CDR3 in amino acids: CATSDPGLEADTQYF. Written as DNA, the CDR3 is TGTGCCACCAGTGACCCAGGGTTAGAGGCAGATACGCAGTATTTT.

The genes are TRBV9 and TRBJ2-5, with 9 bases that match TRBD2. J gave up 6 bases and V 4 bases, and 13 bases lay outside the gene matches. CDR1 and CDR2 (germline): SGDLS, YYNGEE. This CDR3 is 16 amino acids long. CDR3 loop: CASSPTSGGLGKTQYF. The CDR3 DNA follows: TGTGCCAGCAGCCCGACCAGCGGGGGGTTGGGGAAGACCCAGTACTTC.

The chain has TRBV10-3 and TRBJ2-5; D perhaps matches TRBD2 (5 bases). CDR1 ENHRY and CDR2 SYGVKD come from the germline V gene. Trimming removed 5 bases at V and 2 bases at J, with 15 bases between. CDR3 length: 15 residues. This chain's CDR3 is CAISKDADYQETQYF. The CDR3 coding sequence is TGTGCCATCAGTAAGGATGCTGACTATCAAGAGACCCAGTACTTC.